These 20 T cell receptor beta chains were sequenced from one sample in a study of immune evolution from preneoplasia to lung adenocarcinoma. Here immunoSEQ multiplex PCR was the method, and the copy in TCRdb shows in-frame clones only, minus some. The table lists about 2,700 clones, 65% to 90% of them singletons. Sample: FFPE adjacent normal lung tissue. The receptors derive from a person in their sixties or seventies with lung adenocarcinoma.

In DNA, the CDR3 is TGCAGCGTGACAGGGGAGAGGACAGATACGCAGTATTTT. Its protein is CSVTGERTDTQYF. V is TRBV29-1 and J is TRBJ2-3; 8 nucleotides match TRBD1. The CDR3 length is 13 residues. CDR1 and CDR2 (germline): SQVTM, ANQGSEA. J was trimmed by 3 bases and V by 6 bases; bases with no gene match: 5.

This rearrangement joins TRBV28 to TRBJ2-7; 8 bases line up with TRBD1. The CDR3 spans 12 residues. Trimming at V came to 1 base and at J to 12 bases, leaving 5 bases not matched to a gene. Germline lookup yields CDR1 MDHEN and CDR2 SYDVKM. The CDR3 protein is CASSLSGTGWYF. In DNA form, the CDR3 reads TGTGCCAGCAGTTTATCCGGGACAGGATGGTACTTC.

About this clone: One end of the junction fails to match germline, which may point to a read error. The chain uses TRBV7-2 and TRBJ2-5; TRBD1 matches at 9 bases. This CDR3 comprises 14 residues. CDR1 is SGHTA and CDR2 is FQGNSA in the germline V gene. The CDR3 nucleotides read TGTGCCAGCAGCTTAGCGGCCTGGGACAGGGATCTTGACTTC. Protein product: CASSLAAWDRDLDF. The full variable domain, in which reference TRBV7-2 and TRBJ2-5 provide the parts outside the CDR3, is GAGVSQSPSNKVTEKGKDVELRCDPISGHTALYWYRQSLGQGLEFLIYFQGNSAPDKSGLPSDRFSAERTGGSVSTLTIQRTQQEDSAVYLCASSLAAWDRDLDFGPGTRLLVL.

This clone was picked up one time. CDR3 sequence (DNA): TGTGCCAGTAGCTCCTCCGGAACCAGCTATGGCTACACCTTC. It specifies CASSSSGTSYGYTF. V usage is TRBV19 and J usage is TRBJ1-2; D is unclear. The CDR3 spans 14 residues. From germline, CDR1 is LNHDA and CDR2 SQIVND (reference sequence). With 6 bases removed from V and 4 bases from J, the gap between germline ends came to 15 bases.

The chain links TRBV29-1 to TRBJ1-2; D gene unclear. The CDR3 loop spans 12 amino acids. V was shortened by 6 bases and J by 4 bases, with 12 bases between the two germline ends. CDR1 and CDR2 (germline): SQVTM, ANQGSEA. CDR3 region: CSVGEDLYGYTF. The CDR3 DNA reads as TGCAGCGTGGGTGAGGATCTCTATGGCTACACCTTC.

The chain recombines TRBV28 with TRBJ2-7, with TRBD2 identical over 9 bases. V lost 1 base and J lost 6; bases outside the gene matches: 7. There are 15 residues in the CDR3. CDR1 and CDR2 (germline): MDHEN, SYDVKM. The CDR3 DNA reads as TGTGCCAGCAGTTTATTCCAAGCGGGGGGTGTCGAGCAGTACTTC. Protein sequence: CASSLFQAGGVEQYF.

V and J are TRBV2 and TRBJ2-7; D possibly corresponds to TRBD1 (5 bases). The CDR3 has 15 amino acids. Per the germline V gene, CDR1 is SNHLY and CDR2 is FYNNEI. The V end was cut by 0 bases, the J end by 0 bases, with 9 bases between. This CDR3 is CASSEAGQGSYEQYF. DNA for the CDR3: TGTGCCAGCAGTGAAGCGGGGCAGGGCTCCTACGAGCAGTACTTC.

The DNA of the CDR3 is TGTATGGGAGGAGGGAGCGGTGAGCAGTTCTTC. Translating gives CMGGGSGEQFF. The chain carries TRBV4-2 and TRBJ2-1; D might be TRBD2 (6 bases). The CDR3 is 11 residues long. Looked up from germline, CDR1 is LGHNA and CDR2 is YNFKEQ.

This clone has a single count. The rearrangement joins TRBV2 to TRBJ1-3; possibly TRBD1 for D (6 bases). The length of the CDR3 is 16 residues. CDR1 is SNHLY and CDR2 is FYNNEI in the germline V gene. Trimming cost V 5 bases and J 4 bases, with 18 bases left between them. The CDR3 region has the DNA TGTGCCAGCAGTAACAGGGTCTCCCTTGGAGGAAACACCATATATTTT. Protein: CASSNRVSLGGNTIYF.

The chain uses TRBV4-2 and TRBJ1-1, with 7 bases identical to TRBD1. The V gene's germline CDR1 is LGHNA and CDR2 YNFKEQ. CDR3 length: 15 residues. V dropped 2 bases and J dropped 4; count of bases not matched to a gene: 7. In DNA, the CDR3 is TGTGCCAGCAGCCAACCCCTACAGGGGAGCACTGAAGCTTTCTTT. This encodes CASSQPLQGSTEAFF.

This clone was detected once. The rearrangement uses TRBV4-2 and TRBJ2-7, with TRBD2 identical over 9 bases. CDR1 and CDR2 (germline): LGHNA, YNFKEQ. V was pared by 4 bases and J by 3 bases, with 7 bases of the junction left unmatched. The CDR3 totals 15 residues. CDR3 protein: CASSRGRLADYEQYF. The DNA of the CDR3 is TGTGCCAGCAGCCGCGGGAGACTAGCGGACTACGAGCAGTACTTC.

This clone was counted once. The chain carries TRBV2 and TRBJ1-5, with 9 bases matching TRBD1. The CDR3 has 15 amino acids. V gave up 3 bases and J gave up 2 bases; unmatched junction bases: 2. Germline V gene data show CDR1 as SNHLY and CDR2 as FYNNEI. The CDR3 protein is CASSEDRGRNQPQHF. CDR3 coding DNA: TGTGCCAGCAGTGAGGACAGGGGACGCAATCAGCCCCAGCATTTT. Together with reference TRBV2 and TRBJ1-5, the CDR3 gives the full variable domain: EPEVTQTPSHQVTQMGQEVILRCVPISNHLYFYWYRQILGQKVEFLVSFYNNEISEKSEIFDDQFSVERPDGSNFTLKIRSTKLEDSAMYFCASSEDRGRNQPQHFGDGTRLSIL.

The V and J genes are TRBV11-3 and TRBJ2-1; 8 bases are a match to TRBD1. The CDR3 sequence is 14 residues long. With V trimmed by 5 bases and J by 6 bases, 6 bases remained unmatched. In germline, CDR1 is SGHNT, CDR2 YENEEA. For the CDR3, the DNA is TGTGCCAGCAGCCAATGGACAGGGATCAATGAGCAGTTCTTC. Translating it yields CASSQWTGINEQFF.

The V gene is TRBV7-9, the J gene TRBJ2-5; D ambiguous. The V end was cut by 5 bases, the J end by 4 bases, with 20 bases between. Germline V gene sequence: CDR1 SEHNR, CDR2 FQNEAQ (reference sequence). The length of the CDR3 is 16 residues. The CDR3 here is CASSIYGFSAVETQYF. As DNA, the CDR3 is TGTGCCAGCAGCATTTACGGATTTTCCGCCGTAGAGACCCAGTACTTC.

V usage is TRBV18 and J usage is TRBJ2-1; no definite D call. CDR3 length: 12 amino acids. The germline V and J ends were trimmed by 4 bases and 6 bases, with 7 bases remaining between them. The germline V gene encodes CDR1 KGHSH and CDR2 LQKENI. The CDR3 bases are TGTGCCAGCTCACGTCCGGTCAATGAGCAGTTCTTC. Encoded protein: CASSRPVNEQFF.

The chain's CDR3 is CASSDNGSRYEKLFF. The CDR3 nucleotides read TGTGCCAGCAGCGACAACGGGAGTCGCTATGAAAAACTGTTTTTT. The rearrangement uses TRBV9 and TRBJ1-4; D unresolved. The CDR3 is 15 residues long. The germline V gene encodes CDR1 SGDLS and CDR2 YYNGEE. Trimming took off 3 bases at V and 6 bases at J, with 15 bases between the two ends.

The genes are TRBV7-9 and TRBJ2-3; D unclear. CDR3 length equals 12 residues. V dropped 1 base and J dropped 3 bases, with 2 bases sitting between them. Germline V gene sequence: CDR1 SEHNR, CDR2 FQNEAQ (reference sequence). CDR3 sequence (DNA): TGTGCCAGCAGCTTAGAGACAGATACGCAGTATTTT. Residues: CASSLETDTQYF.

CDR3 coding DNA: TGCGCCAGCAGCTTGGAGGCCGGGGAGCTGTTTTTT. It yields the protein CASSLEAGELFF. The chain carries TRBV5-1 and TRBJ2-2; no clear D. CDR1 is SGHRS, CDR2 YFSETQ, per germline. This CDR3 has 12 amino acids. V gave up 0 bases and J gave up 6 bases, with 3 bases separating them.

This rearrangement joins TRBV4-1 to TRBJ2-1; 10 bases line up with TRBD1. This CDR3 is 14 amino acids long. After removal of 4 bases from V and 5 bases from J, the junction contained 2 bases not matched to a gene. Looked up from germline, CDR1 is MGHRA and CDR2 is YSYEKL. This chain's CDR3 is CASSRDRGHNEQFF. The CDR3 DNA sequence: TGCGCCAGCAGCCGGGACAGGGGACACAATGAGCAGTTCTTC.

J is TRBJ1-4 and V is TRBV4-1; D not certain. The V gene lost 0 bases and the J gene lost 8 bases, with 10 bases spanning the gap. The CDR3 consists of 14 residues. Germline lookup yields CDR1 MGHRA and CDR2 YSYEKL. The CDR3 spells CASSQDYSQEKLFF. The CDR3 region has the DNA TGCGCCAGCAGCCAAGATTACTCTCAGGAAAAACTGTTTTTT.